The 10 T cell receptor beta chains below come from one sample, sequenced in a study of blood T cell repertoires in COVID-19. Sequencing used immunoSEQ multiplex PCR; TCRdb keeps in-frame clones, though not all of them. The sample shows about 320,000 clones, 65% to 90% of them seen only once. The sequencing input was peripheral blood. The receptors stem from a human donor in a cohort sampled during active COVID-19.

The gene calls are TRBV7-8 and TRBJ2-3, with TRBD2 matching 7 bases. This CDR3 region has 13 residues. J was trimmed by 1 base and V by 5 bases; bases with no gene match: 0. Per the germline V gene, CDR1 is SGHVS and CDR2 is FQNEAQ. The CDR3 DNA reads TGTGCCAGCAGCAGCGGGGGCACAGATACGCAGTATTTT. It encodes CASSSGGTDTQYF.

V usage is TRBV27 and J usage is TRBJ2-7; weak D call: TRBD2 (5 bases). The CDR3 totals 13 residues. Germline V lookup: CDR1 MNHEY, CDR2 SMNVEV (reference sequence). Trimming took off 3 bases at V and 7 bases at J, with 13 bases between the two ends. CDR3 nucleotides: TGTGCCAGCAGTTTGTCCCGGGGTTGGGAGCAGTACTTC. Its translation: CASSLSRGWEQYF.

CDR3 sequence: CASSQDRSTEAFF. The CDR3, as DNA: TGCGCCAGCAGCCAAGATAGGAGCACTGAAGCTTTCTTT. V usage is TRBV4-1 and J usage is TRBJ1-1, with D unclear. There are 13 residues in the CDR3. Germline CDR1 is MGHRA and CDR2 is YSYEKL. V was trimmed by 0 bases and J by 4 bases, leaving 6 bases between them.

This chain joins TRBV5-1 and TRBJ1-6; D unclear. V lost 0 bases to trimming and J lost 9 bases, with 7 bases between them. This CDR3 is built from 13 residues. CDR1 is SGHRS, CDR2 YFSETQ, per germline. Written as DNA, the CDR3 is TGCGCCAGCAGCTTGGCTGTCGTTTCACCCCTCCACTTT. It is translated as CASSLAVVSPLHF.

This sequence joins TRBV6-5 and TRBJ1-3; D is uncertain. The V and J ends lost 0 bases and 0 bases respectively, with 9 bases between them. Germline V CDR1 and CDR2: MNHEY, SVGAGI. This CDR3 is built from 16 residues. CDR3 in DNA: TGTGCCAGCAGTTACTCGAGTCCCCTCTCTGGAAACACCATATATTTT. This gives the protein CASSYSSPLSGNTIYF.

This clone occurred a few times. V and J are TRBV13 and TRBJ2-1, with TRBD2 matching 12 bases. Trimming cost V 3 bases and J 8 bases; bases outside gene matches: 2. CDR1 and CDR2 (germline): PRHDT, FYEKMQ (reference sequence). CDR3 length equals 14 residues. The CDR3 is CASSLTSGGDEQFF. The CDR3 DNA reads TGTGCCAGCAGCTTGACTAGCGGGGGCGATGAGCAGTTCTTC.

This clone was found once. This chain joins TRBV4-2 and TRBJ2-1; TRBD1 matches at 7 bases. This CDR3 region has 14 residues. Per germline, CDR1 LGHNA and CDR2 YNFKEQ. J lost 9 bases, V lost 4 bases, and 9 bases had no gene match. The DNA of the CDR3 is TGTGCCAGCAGCCCACGAGACAGGGAGTTTGAGCAGTTCTTC. This encodes CASSPRDREFEQFF.

The rearrangement uses TRBV6-1 and TRBJ1-1; D gene uncertain. The CDR3 length is 16 residues. Germline lookup yields CDR1 MNHNS and CDR2 SASEGT. Trimming pared 0 bases from V and 0 bases from J, leaving 11 bases between. This CDR3 reads CASSEAYSHMNTEAFF. In DNA, the CDR3 is TGTGCCAGCAGTGAAGCGTACAGCCACATGAACACTGAAGCTTTCTTT.

The chain carries TRBV13 and TRBJ1-3; D is perhaps TRBD1 (6 bases). The CDR3 consists of 17 residues. Germline CDR1 reads PRHDT; CDR2 reads FYEKMQ (reference sequence). The V gene lost 5 bases and the J gene lost 0 bases, with 17 bases spanning the gap. Here the CDR3 reads CASSDKRGGSSGNTIYF. The CDR3 nucleotides read TGTGCCAGCAGCGATAAAAGGGGGGGATCCTCTGGAAACACCATATATTTT.

The rearrangement joins TRBV14 to TRBJ2-5; possible D gene TRBD1, 5 bases. This CDR3 comprises 18 residues. The germline V gene has CDR1 SGHDN and CDR2 FVKESK. Trimming removed 4 bases from V and 2 bases from J, with 23 bases in between. For the CDR3, the DNA is TGTGCCAGCAGCCTAAGAAGGCTGAACCTAGGGGATCAAGAGACCCAGTACTTC. Encoded protein: CASSLRRLNLGDQETQYF.